These 20 T cell receptor beta chains were sequenced from one sample in a study of Ad26.COV2.S vaccination and SARS-CoV-2 variants. Produced via immunoSEQ multiplex PCR; TCRdb's table is partial and in-frame only. The sample shows about 390,000 clones, approximately 91% of them seen only once. Treatment meaning: some 19 received Ad26.COV2.S at low or high dose, single or two shots; a few received placebo; per-sample allocation not given. Sampling happened 63 days after the first vaccine or placebo injection. The sequencing used peripheral blood, collected in a trial of Ad26.COV2.S vaccine versus placebo. The receptors here all came from a person between 18 and 59 years old who received the Ad26.COV2.S COVID-19 vaccine or a placebo.

The J gene is TRBJ1-2, the V gene TRBV18; TRBD1 aligns across 8 bases. The CDR3 length is 18 residues. CDR1 KGHSH and CDR2 LQKENI come from the germline V gene. V was clipped by 6 bases and J by 0 bases; unmatched bases: 15. CDR3 DNA: TGTGCCAGCTCGACAGGACAGGGCGCCGCGAAAGCTAACTATGGCTACACCTTC. Translating gives CASSTGQGAAKANYGYTF.

The J gene is TRBJ1-2, the V gene TRBV11-1, with D uncertain. Germline V gives CDR1 SGHAT, CDR2 FQDESV (reference sequence). The CDR3 is 15 amino acids. The V gene lost 3 bases and the J gene lost 6 bases, with 17 bases spanning the gap. Here the CDR3 reads CASSFGQTSLDGYTF. For the CDR3, the DNA is TGTGCCAGCAGCTTCGGGCAGACCTCCTTGGATGGCTACACCTTC.

The chain is built from TRBV9 and TRBJ2-1; TRBD2 matches at 9 bases. Trimming at V came to 0 bases and at J to 10 bases, leaving 8 bases not matched to a gene. The CDR3 extends over 15 amino acids. The germline CDR1 and CDR2 sequences are SGDLS and YYNGEE. CDR3 sequence (DNA): TGTGCCAGCAGCGTAGTTGTAGCGGGGGTATTGGAGCAGTTCTTC. Protein sequence: CASSVVVAGVLEQFF.

The chain joins TRBV20-1 to TRBJ2-1; no definite D call. Between the trimmed V and J ends, which lost 7 bases and 7 bases, there was a span of 8 bases. Germline V gene sequence: CDR1 DFQATT, CDR2 SNEGSKA (reference sequence). The CDR3 is 10 amino acids. The CDR3: CSVAWNEQFF. The CDR3 DNA follows: TGCAGTGTGGCTTGGAATGAGCAGTTCTTC.

V is TRBV6-2 or TRBV6-3 and J is TRBJ1-5; 8 nucleotides align to TRBD1. Germline CDR1 is MNHEY and CDR2 is SVGEGT. Germline trimming cut 5 bases from V and 4 bases from J; bases unmatched to any gene: 4. This CDR3 contains 14 residues. The CDR3 DNA reads TGTGCCAGCAGTCGGACAGGGCGAAATCAGCCCCAGCATTTT. Its protein product is CASSRTGRNQPQHF.

The V call is TRBV5-1, the J call TRBJ2-1, with 8 bases matching TRBD1. Germline assignment: CDR1 SGHRS and CDR2 YFSETQ. This CDR3 has 14 amino acids. V shed 4 bases, J shed 8 bases, and the junction held 8 bases outside the gene matches. CDR3 nucleotides: TGCGCCAGCAGCGCGGGACAGGAGGGGGATGAGCAGTTCTTC. Translation: CASSAGQEGDEQFF.

The rearrangement links TRBV6-5 to TRBJ1-4; TRBD1 agrees at 9 bases. CDR1 is MNHEY and CDR2 is SVGAGI in the germline V gene. The CDR3 is made up of 12 amino acids. V shed 8 bases, J shed 6 bases, and the junction held 1 base outside the gene matches. The CDR3 bases are TGTGCCAGCTGGACAGGGGATGAAAAACTGTTTTTT. It encodes CASWTGDEKLFF.

The V gene is TRBV5-1, the J gene TRBJ2-3; D not certain. CDR3 length: 14 amino acids. Looked up from germline, CDR1 is SGHRS and CDR2 is YFSETQ. The V gene lost 3 bases and the J gene lost 6 bases, with 14 bases spanning the gap. DNA for the CDR3: TGCGCCAGCAGCTCCCCCCGAGAACAGGATACGCAGTATTTT. Its protein product is CASSSPREQDTQYF.

Only one count was recorded for this clone. The V gene is TRBV4-1, the J gene TRBJ2-7; D remains unclear. The CDR3 is 14 residues long. Germline CDR1 and CDR2: MGHRA and YSYEKL. V shed 1 base and J shed 4 bases, with 11 bases lying between them. CDR3 residues: CASSQGLSLYEQYF. The CDR3 DNA reads TGCGCCAGCAGCCAAGGGCTGTCATTATACGAGCAGTACTTC.

The chain links TRBV10-3 to TRBJ2-7; D gene ambiguous. This CDR3 is 13 amino acids long. The V and J ends lost 8 bases and 0 bases respectively, with 11 bases between them. CDR1 is ENHRY and CDR2 is SYGVKD in the germline V gene. CDR3 loop: CAISLGVSYEQYF. For the CDR3, the DNA is TGTGCCATCTCCCTTGGGGTCTCCTACGAGCAGTACTTC.

V gene TRBV5-4 combines with J gene TRBJ1-1; no clear D. This CDR3 contains 14 residues. Germline-derived CDR1 and CDR2 are SGHNT and YYREEE (reference sequence). The V end lost 0 bases, the J end lost 10 bases, and 16 bases lay between the germline ends. The CDR3 here is CASSLGFEESGAFF. Here the CDR3 DNA reads TGTGCCAGCAGCTTGGGATTCGAGGAGTCGGGAGCTTTCTTT. Together with reference TRBV5-4 and TRBJ1-1, the CDR3 gives the full variable domain: ETGVTQSPTHLIKTRGQQVTLRCSSQSGHNTVSWYQQALGQGPQFIFQYYREEENGRGNFPPRFSGLQFPNYSSELNVNALELDDSALYLCASSLGFEESGAFFGQGTRLTVV.

The chain recombines TRBV11-1 with TRBJ2-1; 10 positions agree with TRBD2. This CDR3 spans 15 amino acids. Trimming took 4 bases from V and 4 from J; bases not matched to a gene: 4. In germline, CDR1 is SGHAT, CDR2 FQDESV (reference sequence). The CDR3 is CASSSRTSGYNEQFF. The CDR3 region has the DNA TGTGCCAGCAGCTCTAGGACTAGCGGTTACAATGAGCAGTTCTTC.

The chain combines TRBV6-5 with TRBJ2-1; no reliable D call. Germline V CDR1 and CDR2: MNHEY, SVGAGI. Trimming took off 4 bases at V and 0 bases at J, with 13 bases between the two ends. The CDR3 extends over 16 amino acids. The CDR3 spells CASSSSGVSSYNEQFF. As DNA, the CDR3 is TGTGCCAGCAGTTCCTCCGGCGTTAGCTCCTACAATGAGCAGTTCTTC.

The V call is TRBV2, the J call TRBJ1-1; D unclear. In germline, CDR1 is SNHLY, CDR2 FYNNEI. With 4 bases removed from V and 7 bases from J, the gap between germline ends came to 10 bases. The CDR3 covers 12 residues. Here the CDR3 DNA reads TGTGCCAGCAGTGTAGGTCAGATTGAAGCTTTCTTT. Translated: CASSVGQIEAFF.

The DNA for the CDR3 is TGCGCCAGCAGCTTTATTGGGACCTCTGGGGTTAACACCGGGGAGCTGTTTTTT. Its protein is CASSFIGTSGVNTGELFF. The chain uses TRBV5-1 and TRBJ2-2; possibly TRBD1 or TRBD2 for D (5 bases each). This CDR3 is built from 18 residues. The germline gives CDR1 SGHRS, CDR2 YFSETQ. Trimming stripped 2 bases from V and 2 bases from J, with 19 bases between.

This chain links TRBV4-3 with TRBJ1-2; D call uncertain. Per germline, CDR1 LGHNA and CDR2 YSLEER. Trimming removed 0 bases at V and 8 bases at J, with 22 bases between. CDR3 length: 17 amino acids. CDR3 amino acids: CASSQDLYAVENSGYTF. In DNA, the CDR3 is TGCGCCAGCAGCCAAGATTTGTATGCTGTCGAAAATAGCGGCTACACCTTC.

V gene TRBV10-3 combines with J gene TRBJ1-1, with D maybe TRBD1 (5 bases). Deletions cut 4 bases from V and 1 base from J, with 10 bases between. This CDR3 region has 14 residues. CDR1 is ENHRY and CDR2 is SYGVKD in the germline V gene. CDR3 amino acids: CAISVVRENTEAFF. The CDR3 DNA sequence: TGTGCCATCAGTGTCGTCAGGGAGAACACTGAAGCTTTCTTT.

This chain links TRBV5-4 with TRBJ1-6, with D hard to call. Trimming removed 1 base at V and 9 bases at J, with 11 bases between. The CDR3 sequence is 14 residues long. Germline V lookup: CDR1 SGHNT, CDR2 YYREEE (reference sequence). The CDR3 is CASSLLDSRSPLHF. CDR3 nucleotides: TGTGCCAGCAGCTTGTTGGACTCTCGTTCACCCCTCCACTTT.

This rearrangement joins TRBV18 to TRBJ1-2; 7 positions agree with TRBD1. V lost 3 bases and J lost 5; bases outside the gene matches: 6. The CDR3 sequence is 14 residues long. Germline V gene lookup returns CDR1 KGHSH and CDR2 LQKENI. The CDR3 DNA follows: TGTGCCAGCTCACCGGCCGGGACAGCATATGGCTACACCTTC. Amino acid sequence: CASSPAGTAYGYTF.

J is TRBJ1-2 and V is TRBV19; TRBD1 matches 7 bases. This CDR3 comprises 14 residues. The germline CDR1 and CDR2 sequences are LNHDA and SQIVND (reference sequence). Trimming removed 7 bases from V and 2 bases from J; junction bases left unmatched: 7. This CDR3 reads CASTLTDRNYGYTF. As DNA, the CDR3 is TGTGCCAGTACCCTTACGGACAGGAACTATGGCTACACCTTC.